What follows describes a single T cell receptor beta chain. Its recognized antigen is unknown. Qualities for individual bases were not recorded, and no much larger clone is one base off. Between the V and J ends, shortened by 3 bases and 5 bases respectively, the junction contains 14 bases. The germline V gene provides CDR1 MDHEN and CDR2 SYDVKM. The CDR3 numbers 16 residues from cysteine through phenylalanine. The CDR3 DNA has 48 bases and is translated from base 1. This entry belongs to a study of vaccination and CD4 T cells after COVID-19 (dated by TCRdb to between 2021 and 2024). Describing the broader study: Every convalescent patient had a positive nasal swab PCR test for SARS-CoV-2, with mild disease in several patients and severe disease in one. Post-COVID blood samples were collected from convalescent patients a median of roughly 100 days after diagnosis, with a range of about 30 to 180 days. In control cultures, a CEFX viral epitope pool was used as positive control, an HIV-1 Nef peptide pool was used as negative control, or no peptide was added. Participants got two doses of the Pfizer-BioNTech BNT162b2 vaccine (n=8) or two doses of the Moderna mRNA-1273 vaccine (n=2). Six males and four females were included in the convalescent cohort, with two Hispanic individuals, seven Caucasians, two Asians and one multiracial person represented. Culture stimuli were overlapping spike peptide pools from SARS-CoV-2 and from the common cold coronaviruses HCoV-NL63, HCoV-OC43 and HCoV-229E. The time from the second vaccine dose to post-vaccine blood sampling had a median of roughly 72 days and ranged from about 14 to 250 days. The spike-specific CD4+ TCR repertoire was compared before and after mRNA vaccination in about nine COVID-19 convalescent patients and a handful of infection-naive healthy vaccine recipients. What the authors observed across the whole study: Only a relatively small number of convalescent patients were included in the study, and early timepoints following natural infection were not analyzed. In convalescent patients, nearly all vaccine-specific clones (304 of 307) were found to be mono-reactive for SARS-CoV-2 spike rather than cross-reactive with common cold coronaviruses. Among convalescent patients, a median around 89% of the SARS-CoV-2-reactive clones seen after vaccination appeared only after vaccination, which suggests priming specific to the vaccine. An increase in the median number of SARS-CoV-2-reactive clonotypes from around 20 after infection to 35 to 40 after vaccination was observed, but the change was not found to be significant.

This specimen's treatment or condition label, interpreted: approximately 11-day PBMC culture with coronavirus spike peptide pools or control peptides (ViraFEST assay). To expand antigen-specific T cells with peptide pools and then pick out the expanded clonotypes through TCR sequencing, the study relied on the ViraFEST assay. The positive SARS-CoV-2 PCR tests of the convalescent patients were dated from March to December 2020, before the Alpha, Beta and Delta variants emerged in the United States. About 2 million PBMCs per well were cultured in IMDM with about 5% human AB serum and 8 to 10 IU/ml IL-2, plus 10 ug/ml peptide pools. Half of the culture medium was replaced with fresh IL-2-containing medium on days 3 and 7. CD4+ T cells were isolated after around 9 days of culture through negative selection using the EasySep CD4+ T cell isolation kit. Ficoll-Paque Plus gradient centrifugation was used to isolate PBMCs from whole blood, and the isolated PBMCs were then either used fresh or cryopreserved at -140C. In general, triplicate wells were set up for every culture condition.

Libraries came from PCR. DNA from cultured CD4+ T cells underwent TCR sequencing with the Oncomine TCR Beta short-read assay at the Johns Hopkins FTIC core. The QIAamp micro DNA kit was used to extract genomic DNA from the cultured CD4+ T cells. Oncomine TCR Beta libraries from cultured CD4+ T cells were pooled with unique dual indexes and sequenced on an Illumina iSeq 100. The study's processing was this. Non-productive sequences were filtered out, and CDR3s that did not start with C, did not end with F or W, or were shorter than 7 amino acids were discarded. Antigen-specific clonotypes were identified using the MANAFEST web application through comparison of peptide-stimulated wells with reference and other culture wells. To be called positive, a clone needed an FDR below 0.05, an odds ratio above 5, and a productive frequency above 0.1% in at least two of three replicate wells. Cross-reactive clonotypes were defined as significantly expanded in both SARS-CoV-2 spike wells and at least one common cold coronavirus spike condition. CDR3 homology was assessed with Levenshtein distances (stringdist) and unrooted phylogenetic trees (ape) in R version 3.6.1. TCRdb reprocessing: public reads trimmed at Q25 with fastp, clones called with MiXCR, in-frame beta chains kept. One record per CDR3 amino acid sequence lists the most common genes and DNA. The V and J calls were determined by TCRdb, not by the authors. The sample table records under 15,000 distinct CDR3 sequences; about 50% of these occur just once. The ten largest clones capture more than 30% of the sample.

The sequence is built from TRBV28 and TRBJ1-6; the D gene is unclear. Sequencing used CD4+ T cells from blood, cultured in vitro. This clonotype was sampled from a human donor who had recovered from COVID-19. Read as DNA, the sequence is TGTGCCAGCAGTTTTGAGGCTTTTTACAATAATTCACCCCTCCACTTT. This translates into CASSFEAFYNNSPLHF.